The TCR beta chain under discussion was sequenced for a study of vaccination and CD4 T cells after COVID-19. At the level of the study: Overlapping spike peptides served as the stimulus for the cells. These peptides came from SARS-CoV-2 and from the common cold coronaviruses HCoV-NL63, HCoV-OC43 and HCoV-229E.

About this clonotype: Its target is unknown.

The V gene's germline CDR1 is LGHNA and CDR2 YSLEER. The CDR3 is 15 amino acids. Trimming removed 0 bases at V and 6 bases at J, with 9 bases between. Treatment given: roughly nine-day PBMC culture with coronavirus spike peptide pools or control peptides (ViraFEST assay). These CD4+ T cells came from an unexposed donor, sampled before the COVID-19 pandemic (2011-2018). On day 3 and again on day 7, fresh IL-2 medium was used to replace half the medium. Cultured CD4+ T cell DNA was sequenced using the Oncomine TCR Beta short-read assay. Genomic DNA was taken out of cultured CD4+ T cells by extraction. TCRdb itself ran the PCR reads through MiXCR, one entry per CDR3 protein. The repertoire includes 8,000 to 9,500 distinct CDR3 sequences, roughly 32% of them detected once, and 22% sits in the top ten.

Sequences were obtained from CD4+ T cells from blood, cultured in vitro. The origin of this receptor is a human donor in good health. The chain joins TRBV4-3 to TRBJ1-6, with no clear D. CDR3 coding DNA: TGCGCCAGCAGCCAAGAGAGCCTCTCTAATTCACCCCTCCACTTT. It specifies CASSQESLSNSPLHF.